This TCR beta chain is from a study of blood T cells in healthy people across ages. Across the whole study: Per two T cells, about one barcoded beta molecule was captured through template switching.

J lost 9 bases, V lost 1 base, and 7 bases had no gene match. This CDR3 contains 16 residues. The germline V gene encodes CDR1 SEHNR and CDR2 FQNEAQ (reference sequence). A second roughly 6 to 11 cycle PCR used barcoded and J-beta primers. The study obtained at least 2.5 million CDR3-containing paired-end reads from every sample. Using its own MiXCR run on the 5' RACE reads, TCRdb lists one record per CDR3 protein. The sample contains roughly 1,100,000 distinct CDR3 sequences, less than 25% of which appear only once. A further study also used this sample, focusing on T cells of mothers and their children. This second report adds: T cell clones that were persistent and microchimeric went undetected.

Sequenced input: blood. The chain uses TRBV7-9 and TRBJ1-6; 9 nucleotides align to TRBD1. The origin of this receptor is a girl aged 2-10 years in good health. CDR3 nucleotide sequence: TGTGCCAGCAGCTTAGTCGGACAGGGGCTTCGTTCACCCCTCCACTTT. It specifies CASSLVGQGLRSPLHF.